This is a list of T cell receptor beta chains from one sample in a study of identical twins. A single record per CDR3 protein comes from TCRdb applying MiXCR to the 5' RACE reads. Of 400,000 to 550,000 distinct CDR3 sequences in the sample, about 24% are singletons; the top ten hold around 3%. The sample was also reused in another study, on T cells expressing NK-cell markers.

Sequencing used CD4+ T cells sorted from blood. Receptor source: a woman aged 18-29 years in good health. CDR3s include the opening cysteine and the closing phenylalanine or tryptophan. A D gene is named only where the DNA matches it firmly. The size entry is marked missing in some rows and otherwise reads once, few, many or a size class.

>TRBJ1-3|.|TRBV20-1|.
CAGGQYGNTIYF
TGCGCGGGAGGGCAGTATGGAAACACCATATATTTT
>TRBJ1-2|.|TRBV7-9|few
CASSYGQITSNYGYTF
TGTGCCAGCAGCTACGGACAGATAACTTCTAACTATGGCTACACCTTC
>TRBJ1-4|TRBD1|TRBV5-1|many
CASSTGTGDPNEKLFF
TGCGCCAGCAGCACCGGGACAGGGGACCCTAATGAAAAACTGTTTTTT
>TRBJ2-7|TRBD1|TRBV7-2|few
CASRSPGQGSYEQYF
TGTGCCAGCAGGTCTCCGGGACAGGGCTCCTACGAGCAGTACTTC
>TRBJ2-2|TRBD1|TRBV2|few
CASDLLTGGTGELFF
TGTGCCAGCGATCTTCTTACAGGGGGCACCGGGGAGCTGTTTTTT
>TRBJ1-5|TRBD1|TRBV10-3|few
CATRQGIDSNQPQHF
TGTGCCACGAGACAGGGGATAGATAGCAATCAGCCCCAGCATTTT
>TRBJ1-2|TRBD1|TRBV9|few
CASSVEPGGFVGYTF
TGTGCCAGCAGCGTGGAGCCAGGGGGATTCGTGGGCTACACCTTC
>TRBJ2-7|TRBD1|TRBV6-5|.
CASRLDRGHEQYF
TGTGCCAGCCGCTTAGACAGGGGCCACGAGCAGTACTTC
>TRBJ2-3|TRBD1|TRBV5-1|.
CASSPPLTGHHTDTQYF
TGCGCCAGCAGCCCCCCCCTGACAGGGCACCACACAGATACGCAGTATTTT
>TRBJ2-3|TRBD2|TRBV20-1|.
CSARGLTSGRTDTQYF
TGCAGTGCTAGAGGCCTTACTAGCGGACGCACAGATACGCAGTATTTT
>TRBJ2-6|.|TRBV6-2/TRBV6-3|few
CASTTQGTGANVLTF
TGTGCCAGCACAACCCAGGGCACTGGGGCCAACGTCCTGACTTTC
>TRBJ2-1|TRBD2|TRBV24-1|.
CATSASGGNNEQFF
TGTGCCACCAGTGCTAGCGGGGGAAACAATGAGCAGTTCTTC
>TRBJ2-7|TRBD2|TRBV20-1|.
CSAREASGSLTYEQYF
TGCAGTGCTAGAGAGGCTAGCGGGAGCCTTACCTACGAGCAGTACTTC
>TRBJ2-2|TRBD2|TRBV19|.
CASSSAGGHTGELFF
TGTGCCAGTAGTTCAGCGGGGGGGCACACCGGGGAGCTGTTTTTT
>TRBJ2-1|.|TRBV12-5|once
CASGGDYNEQFF
TGTGCTAGTGGCGGAGACTACAATGAGCAGTTCTTC
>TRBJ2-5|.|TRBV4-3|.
CASSQDLQSGRETQYF
TGCGCCAGCAGCCAAGATCTACAATCCGGGAGAGAGACCCAGTACTTC
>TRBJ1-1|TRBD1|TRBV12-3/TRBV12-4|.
CASSQAGGYVEAFF
TGTGCCAGCAGCCAAGCAGGGGGCTATGTTGAAGCTTTCTTT
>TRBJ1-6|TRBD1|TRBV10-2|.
CASSEGTGGLTSPLHF
TGCGCCAGCAGTGAGGGGACAGGGGGTCTGACTTCACCCCTCCACTTT
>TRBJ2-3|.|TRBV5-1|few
CASSLERLSTDTQYF
TGCGCCAGCAGCTTGGAACGTCTGAGCACAGATACGCAGTATTTT
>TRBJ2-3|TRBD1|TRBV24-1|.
CATSDPGTGPDTQYF
TGTGCCACCAGTGATCCGGGGACAGGGCCCGATACGCAGTATTTT
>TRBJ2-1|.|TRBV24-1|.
CATSGRHGNEQFF
TGTGCCACCAGTGGCAGGCACGGGAATGAGCAGTTCTTC
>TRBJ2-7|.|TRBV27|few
CASRSVVEQYF
TGTGCCAGCAGGAGTGTGGTCGAGCAGTACTTC
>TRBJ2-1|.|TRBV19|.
CASRLHNEQFF
TGTGCCAGTAGATTGCACAATGAGCAGTTCTTC
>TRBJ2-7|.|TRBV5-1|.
CASSRESLYEQYF
TGCGCCAGCAGCAGGGAATCCCTCTACGAGCAGTACTTC
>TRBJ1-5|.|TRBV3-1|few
CASSQDLGSYSNQPQHF
TGTGCCAGCAGCCAAGATCTGGGCAGCTATAGCAATCAGCCCCAGCATTTT
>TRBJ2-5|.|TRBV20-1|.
CSARSGQETQYF
TGCAGTGCTAGATCTGGCCAAGAGACCCAGTACTTC
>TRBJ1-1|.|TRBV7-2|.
CASRPPGGMNTEAFF
TGTGCCAGTCGGCCGCCCGGGGGCATGAACACTGAAGCTTTCTTT
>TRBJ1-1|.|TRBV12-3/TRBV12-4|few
CASSFDRTEAFF
TGTGCCAGCAGCTTTGACAGGACTGAAGCTTTCTTT
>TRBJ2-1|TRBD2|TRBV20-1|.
CSASYGGGANNEQFF
TGCAGTGCTAGCTACGGCGGGGGGGCTAACAATGAGCAGTTCTTC
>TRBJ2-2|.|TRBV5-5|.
CASRYGQPNTGELFF
TGTGCCAGCAGATACGGACAACCGAACACCGGGGAGCTGTTTTTT
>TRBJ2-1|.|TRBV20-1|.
CSAGRGTAEQFF
TGCAGTGCCGGGAGAGGGACGGCGGAGCAGTTCTTC
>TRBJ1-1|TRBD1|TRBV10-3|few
CAIRTGDTEAFF
TGTGCCATTAGAACAGGGGACACTGAAGCTTTCTTT
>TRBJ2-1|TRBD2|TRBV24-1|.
CATSDKAGRNEQFF
TGTGCCACCAGCGATAAAGCGGGAAGAAATGAGCAGTTCTTC
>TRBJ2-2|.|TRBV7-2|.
CASSLVQGPTGELFF
TGTGCCAGCAGCTTAGTCCAGGGCCCCACCGGGGAGCTGTTTTTT
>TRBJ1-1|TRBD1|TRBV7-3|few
CASSLRQGGSEAFF
TGTGCCAGCAGCTTACGACAGGGGGGATCAGAAGCTTTCTTT
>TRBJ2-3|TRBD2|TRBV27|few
CASSMPGLAGIETDTQYF
TGTGCCAGCAGTATGCCAGGACTAGCGGGAATAGAGACAGATACGCAGTATTTT
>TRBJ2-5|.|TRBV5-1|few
CASAREKETQYF
TGCGCCAGCGCACGGGAGAAAGAGACCCAGTACTTC
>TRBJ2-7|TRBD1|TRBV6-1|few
CASRAGTGIFYEQYF
TGTGCCAGCAGAGCCGGGACAGGGATCTTCTACGAGCAGTACTTC
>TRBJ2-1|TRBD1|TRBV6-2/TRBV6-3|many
CASSYSIGQGALGSYNEQFF
TGTGCCAGCAGTTACTCTATAGGGCAGGGGGCGTTGGGCTCCTACAATGAGCAGTTCTTC
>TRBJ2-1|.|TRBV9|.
CASSRDLDNEQFF
TGTGCCAGCAGTCGGGACCTCGACAATGAGCAGTTCTTC
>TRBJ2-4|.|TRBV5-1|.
CASSLDPGCAKNIQYF
TGCGCCAGCAGCTTGGACCCCGGGTGTGCCAAAAACATTCAGTACTTC
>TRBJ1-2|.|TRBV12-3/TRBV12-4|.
CASSHDSTSGGYTF
TGTGCCAGCAGCCACGATTCCACCTCGGGTGGCTACACCTTC